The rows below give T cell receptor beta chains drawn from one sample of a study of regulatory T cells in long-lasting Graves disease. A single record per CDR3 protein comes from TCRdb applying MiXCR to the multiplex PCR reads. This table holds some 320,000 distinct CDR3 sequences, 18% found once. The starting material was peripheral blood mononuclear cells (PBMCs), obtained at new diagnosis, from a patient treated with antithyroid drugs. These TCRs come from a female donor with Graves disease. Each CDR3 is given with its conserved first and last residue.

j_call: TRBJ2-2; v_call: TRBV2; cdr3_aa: CASTLSDATGELFF
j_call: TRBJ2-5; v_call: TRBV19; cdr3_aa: CASSIGTSSETQYF
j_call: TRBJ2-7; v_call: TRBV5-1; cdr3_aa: CASSALTSGSYEQYF
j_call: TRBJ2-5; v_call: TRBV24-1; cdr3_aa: CATSDPSGGGKEETQYF
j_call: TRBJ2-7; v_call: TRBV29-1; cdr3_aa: CSASSGLREQYF
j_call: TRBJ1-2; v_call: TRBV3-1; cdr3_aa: CASSQGGNYGYTF
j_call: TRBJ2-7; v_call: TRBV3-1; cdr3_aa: CASSQGTSGSYEQYF
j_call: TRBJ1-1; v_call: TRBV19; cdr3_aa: CASRRSQGAVTEAFF
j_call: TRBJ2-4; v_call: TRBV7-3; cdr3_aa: CASSLRGRGADIQYF
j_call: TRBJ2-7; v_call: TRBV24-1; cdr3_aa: CATSDPATGVSYEQYF
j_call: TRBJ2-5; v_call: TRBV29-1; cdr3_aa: CSVADRPGQETQYF
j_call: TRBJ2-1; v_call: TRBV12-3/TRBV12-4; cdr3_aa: CASSLSPGYNEQFF
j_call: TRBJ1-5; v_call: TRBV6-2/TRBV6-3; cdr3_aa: CASRTPPQPQHF
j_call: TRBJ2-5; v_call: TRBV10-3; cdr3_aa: CAISDTGTGRWETQYF
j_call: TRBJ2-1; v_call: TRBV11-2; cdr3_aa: CASSRTSGGGNEQFF
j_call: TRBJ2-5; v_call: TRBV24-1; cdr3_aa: CATSVPGEETQYF
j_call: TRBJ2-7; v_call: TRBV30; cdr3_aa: CAWSVGDAAYEQYF
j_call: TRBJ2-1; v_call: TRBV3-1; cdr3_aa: CASSQEGQGIGNEQFF
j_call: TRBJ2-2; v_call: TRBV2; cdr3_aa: CASSDPRRGFLNTGELFF
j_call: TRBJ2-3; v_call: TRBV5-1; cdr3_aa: CASSLSQGLSTDTQYF
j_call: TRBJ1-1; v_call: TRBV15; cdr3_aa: CATSRGETEAFF
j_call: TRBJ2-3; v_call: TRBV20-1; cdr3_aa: CSARDGTWSGDTDTQYF
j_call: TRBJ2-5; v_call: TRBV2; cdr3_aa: CASSAAQGAGETQYF
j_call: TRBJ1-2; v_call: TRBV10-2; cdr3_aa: CASSGGGSGYTF